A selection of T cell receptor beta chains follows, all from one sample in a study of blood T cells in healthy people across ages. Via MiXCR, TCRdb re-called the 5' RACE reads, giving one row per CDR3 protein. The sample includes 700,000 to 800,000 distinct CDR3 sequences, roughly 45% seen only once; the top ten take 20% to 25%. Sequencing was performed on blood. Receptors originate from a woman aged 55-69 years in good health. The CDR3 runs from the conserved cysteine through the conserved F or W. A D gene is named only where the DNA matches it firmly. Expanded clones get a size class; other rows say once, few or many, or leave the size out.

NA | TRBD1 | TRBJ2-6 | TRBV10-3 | TGTGCCATCAGTGAAGGAAGGGGGCGCGATTATGTTGGGGCCAACGTCCTGACTTTC | CAISEGRGRDYVGANVLTF
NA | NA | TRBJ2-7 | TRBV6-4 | TGTGCCAGCAGTGACGGTCAGGACGAGCAGTACTTC | CASSDGQDEQYF
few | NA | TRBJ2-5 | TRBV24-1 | TGTGCCACCAAAGGGACTTCAAATCAAGAGACCCAGTACTTC | CATKGTSNQETQYF
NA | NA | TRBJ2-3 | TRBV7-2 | TGTGCCAGCAGCTTAGAACCCAGGGCGGATACGCAGTATTTT | CASSLEPRADTQYF
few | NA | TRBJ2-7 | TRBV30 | TGTGCCTGGGAGGCAAACTACGAGCAGTACTTC | CAWEANYEQYF
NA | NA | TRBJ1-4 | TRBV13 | TGTGCCAGCAGCTTAAATGAGGGGGATGAAAAACTGTTTTTT | CASSLNEGDEKLFF
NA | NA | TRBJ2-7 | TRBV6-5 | TGTGCCAGCAGTTACTCCCCGGACGGAAAGCAGTACTTC | CASSYSPDGKQYF
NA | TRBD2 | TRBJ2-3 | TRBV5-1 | TGCGCCAGCAGCGACGTAGCTGCGGGAGGGCCCGCAGATACGCAGTATTTT | CASSDVAAGGPADTQYF
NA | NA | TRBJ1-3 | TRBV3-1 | TGTGCCAGCAGCCAATCCGAACGCGGAAACACCATATATTTT | CASSQSERGNTIYF
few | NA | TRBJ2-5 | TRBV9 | TGTGCCAGCAGCGCAAGTCAGGGGCAAGAGACCCAGTACTTC | CASSASQGQETQYF
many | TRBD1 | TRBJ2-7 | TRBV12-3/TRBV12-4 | TGTGCCAGCAGTTTATCGACAGGGTCCACTTACGAGCAGTACTTC | CASSLSTGSTYEQYF
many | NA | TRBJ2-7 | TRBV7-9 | TGTGCCAGCACATTAGGGTCTAACTCCTACGAGCAGTACTTC | CASTLGSNSYEQYF
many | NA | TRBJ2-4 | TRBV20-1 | TGCAGTGCTTGCCGACAAGTCTCGAGAAACATTCAGTACTTC | CSACRQVSRNIQYF
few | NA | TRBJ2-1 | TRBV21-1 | TGTGCCAGCAGCAAGTTCCGCCAGGGGGCGCACAATGAGCAGTTCTTC | CASSKFRQGAHNEQFF
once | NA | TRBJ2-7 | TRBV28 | TGTGCCAGCATCAAGGGGGGGATCAATGAGCAGTACTTC | CASIKGGINEQYF
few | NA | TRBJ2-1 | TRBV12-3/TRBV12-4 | TGTGCCAGCAGTAGCAGCTTGGGGAATGAGCAGTTCTTC | CASSSSLGNEQFF
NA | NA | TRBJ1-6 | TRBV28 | TGTGCCAGCAGTACTTATGCGGCGGGTCGGAATAATTCACCCCTCCACTTT | CASSTYAAGRNNSPLHF
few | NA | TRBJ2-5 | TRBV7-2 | TGTGCCAGCAGCTTCCTATCAACCCACACCTTAGAGACCCAGTACTTC | CASSFLSTHTLETQYF
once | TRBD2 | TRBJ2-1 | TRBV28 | TGTGCCAGCCTGGCAACCCTAGCGGGATGGTTCTTC | CASLATLAGWFF
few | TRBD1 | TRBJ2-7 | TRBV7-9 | TGTGCCAGCAGCTTAGTAGGGGGCGACTACGAGCAGTACTTC | CASSLVGGDYEQYF
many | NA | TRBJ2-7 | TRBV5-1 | TGCGCCAGCAGCTTTGGGACCCTCGAGCAGTACTTC | CASSFGTLEQYF
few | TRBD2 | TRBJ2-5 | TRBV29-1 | TGCAGCGTTGGACCTTTAGCGGGGGGATTAGGTGGTGAGCAGTACTTC | CSVGPLAGGLGGEQYF
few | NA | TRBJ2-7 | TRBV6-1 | TGTGCCAGCAGTGATGAGGGGAGAGTCGTCGACGAGCAGTACTTC | CASSDEGRVVDEQYF
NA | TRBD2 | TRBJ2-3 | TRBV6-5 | TGTGCCAGCAGTTATCCCCGCAGCGGGGGGCCGAGCACAGATACGCAGTATTTT | CASSYPRSGGPSTDTQYF
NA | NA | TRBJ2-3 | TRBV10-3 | TGTGCCATCACCGCGGCAGATACGCAGTATTTT | CAITAADTQYF
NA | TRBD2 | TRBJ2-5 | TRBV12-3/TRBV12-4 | TGTGCCAGCAGGTCAGCGGGAGTGGGGGAGACCCAGTACTTC | CASRSAGVGETQYF
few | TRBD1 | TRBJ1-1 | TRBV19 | TGTGCCAGTAGTAGTCGACAGGGGAGTGCTGAAGCTTTCTTT | CASSSRQGSAEAFF
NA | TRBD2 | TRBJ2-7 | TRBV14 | TGTGCCAGCAGCCCCCTTCGGACTAGCGCGGTGAATGAGCAGTACTTC | CASSPLRTSAVNEQYF
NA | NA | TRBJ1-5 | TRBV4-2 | TGTGCCAGCAGCCAAGTGGGGGGGCGCGGCAATCAGCCCCAGCATTTT | CASSQVGGRGNQPQHF
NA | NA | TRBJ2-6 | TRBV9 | TGTGCCAGCAGCGTAGAATTGGCCTCTGGGGCCAACGTCCTGACTTTC | CASSVELASGANVLTF
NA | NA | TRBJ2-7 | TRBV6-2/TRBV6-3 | TGTGCCAGCAGTTACCCTCCTGGACAGCGCAGCTCCTACGAGCAGTACTTC | CASSYPPGQRSSYEQYF
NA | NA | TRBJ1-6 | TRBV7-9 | TGTGCCAGCAGCTCAGAGGGGACGGGGGGCTCACCCCTCCACTTT | CASSSEGTGGSPLHF
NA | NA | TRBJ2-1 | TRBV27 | TGTGCCAGCCGCCCTACTTCAGAGAGCTCCTACAATGAGCAGTTCTTC | CASRPTSESSYNEQFF
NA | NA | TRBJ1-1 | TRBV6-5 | TGTGCCAGCAGTTATGGGGGCGCGGGAACTGAAGCTTTCTTT | CASSYGGAGTEAFF
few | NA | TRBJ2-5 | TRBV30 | TGTGCCTGGAGTGTACGGGGGATCAATGAGCAGTACTTC | CAWSVRGINEQYF
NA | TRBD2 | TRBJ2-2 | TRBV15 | TGTGCCACCAGCAGAGACTCGTTAGCGGGGTTGAACACCGGGGAGCTGTTTTTT | CATSRDSLAGLNTGELFF
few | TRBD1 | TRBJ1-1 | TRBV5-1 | TGCGCCAGCAGCTCCGGACAGGGGCAGAACACTGAAGCTTTCTTT | CASSSGQGQNTEAFF
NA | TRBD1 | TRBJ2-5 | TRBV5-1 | TGCGCCAGCAGCTTGGGGGGACAGGGGTTTCAAGAGACCCAGTACTTC | CASSLGGQGFQETQYF
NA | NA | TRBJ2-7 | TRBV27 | TGTGCCAGCAGTTCATCCTATCGGGCGTACGAGCAGTACTTC | CASSSSYRAYEQYF
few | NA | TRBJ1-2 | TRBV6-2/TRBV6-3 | TGTGCCAGCACGAAGGGGGGATCTAACTATGGCTACACCTTC | CASTKGGSNYGYTF